This T cell receptor beta chain was sequenced in a study of blood T cell repertoires in COVID-19. The CDR3 is 15 amino acids. V was clipped by 6 bases and J by 3 bases; unmatched bases: 9. CDR1 is SGHAT and CDR2 is FQNNGV in the germline V gene. This clone was observed a handful of times. Here immunoSEQ multiplex PCR was the method, and the copy in TCRdb shows in-frame clones only, minus some. Of some 300,000 clones in the sample, more than 75% were seen once. The sequenced sample was PBMCs or T cells enriched from blood (not recorded which). The receptor was isolated from a woman aged 55-69 years in a cohort exposed to, infected with or recovered from COVID-19 (not recorded which). This chain connects TRBV11-2 to TRBJ2-7, with TRBD1 matching over 9 bases. The CDR3 loop is CASRLPGTGIYEQYF. In DNA, the CDR3 is TGTGCCAGCAGGCTACCTGGGACAGGGATCTACGAGCAGTACTTC.